This paragraph covers one T cell receptor (beta chain) sequence. Its antigen remains unidentified. This may be a read error, as it is one base from a much larger clone. The entry originates in a study of molecular identifiers for immune sequencing clone quantification (dated 2018 in TCRdb). For the study in its entirety: For a replicate experiment, RNA from around 20,000 or 100,000 naive CD8 T cells was divided into five aliquots, of which four were sequenced. The study was a methods study using CD8 T cells to benchmark molecular-identifier clustering-based TCR repertoire sequencing (MIDCIRS) and TCR RNA copy counting.

General conclusions and limits of the study: Identical TCR molecules sharing a barcode could cause highly expanded clone sizes to be underestimated. The naive libraries included spiked-in Jurkat TCR RNA (10 copies' worth), and this Jurkat TCR RNA is not part of the donor repertoire. In CMV-specific effector cells, over 98% of molecules were held by clones above 20 RNA copies, whereas under 1% of molecules were held by such clones in naive cells. Spiked-in Jurkat TCR RNA equivalent to a single cell was reported to be detectable even among fewer than 1.2 million naive CD8 T cells. Without barcode sub-clustering, chimeric consensus sequences inflated TCR diversity; chimeras reached as high as 47%. Modeling indicated 2.5 to 3 TCR RNA copies recovered per cell, compared with around 9.8 by digital PCR, which implies a capture efficiency of approximately 30%.

Library prep was done by PCR. Sequencing was carried out with a NextSeq 500. Preparation of bulk TCR libraries followed a previously described approach, with the TCR primers listed in Table S5. Purification of total RNA was performed with the Qiagen AllPrep DNA/RNA kit. Before any analysis, reads coming from multiple sequencing runs of the same library were combined into one pool. The authors' analysis ran thus. Only reads with exact TCR constant sequence were kept, trimmed to 150 nt, and grouped by their 12-nt molecular barcodes. Reads within each barcode group were sub-clustered using a 15% Levenshtein threshold, and quality-weighted consensus sequences were constructed for each RNA molecule. Non-functional sequences were removed, as were lower-count sequences one edit away from another. On the basis of fitting two negative binomial distributions, barcode sub-clusters with fewer than 20% of the maximum read count were discarded. TCRdb applied fastp at Q25 and MiXCR to the public reads, then kept only in-frame beta chains. Every distinct CDR3 protein forms one entry, paired with its most common genes and DNA. The V and J calls were determined by TCRdb, not by the authors. This sample lists around 300,000 distinct CDR3 sequences; about a quarter were detected once. The ten largest clonotypes hold about 0.74% of the sample.

Naive CD8 T cell libraries were made from around 18,000 to 910,000 sorted cells using 10%, 30% or 50% of purified RNA. Naive CD8 T cells were FACS-sorted as CD8+CD4-CCR7+CD45RA+ on a BD FACSAria II into RLT Plus buffer. Detection sensitivity was tested by spiking Jurkat RNA equal to around 11 TCR copies' worth into samples containing 20,000-1,000,000 naive CD8 T cells. CD8 T cells were enriched using RosetteSep CD8+ T Cell Enrichment Cocktail and Ficoll-Paque, and the enriched cells then underwent ACK red cell lysis. The cysteine opens and the phenylalanine closes a CDR3 of 15 amino acids. Only CDR3 DNA remains: 45 bases, in frame from the first base. The germline V gene (reference sequence) specifies SEHNR as CDR1 and FQNEAQ as CDR2.

What was sequenced was naive CD8+ T cells from blood, with Jurkat cell RNA spiked in. According to the study, the label for this sample's cell subset or site signals: FACS-sorted CD8+CD4-CCR7+CD45RA+ naive T cells. The V and J genes are TRBV7-9 and TRBJ2-3; 9 central bases correspond to TRBD2. The source of this sequence is a human donor in good health. Some libraries in this study had Jurkat cell RNA spiked in. The CDR3 reads as follows: CASCLASGATDTQYF. DNA sequence: TGTGCCAGCTGCTTAGCTAGCGGGGCCACAGATACGCAGTATTTT.